Each of the 24 T cell receptor beta chains below was sequenced from the same sample in a study of CD8 T cells in Susac syndrome. Random hexamers primed reverse transcription of about 0.5 to 1 ug RNA. Via MiXCR, TCRdb re-called the immunoSEQ multiplex PCR reads, giving one row per CDR3 protein. This sample has 75,000 or so distinct CDR3 sequences, with over 85% found just once. Sequenced input: CD8+ T cells from PBMCs. The origin of the receptors is a human donor with Susac syndrome.

The J gene is TRBJ1-1, the V gene TRBV5-4, with a tentative D call TRBD1 (5 bases). The CDR3 length is 13 residues. Germline lookup yields CDR1 SGHNT and CDR2 YYREEE (reference sequence). V was cut by 5 bases and J by 7 bases, with 15 bases left in between. The CDR3 reads CASRASVTDEAFF. In DNA, the CDR3 is TGTGCCAGCAGGGCCTCAGTGACAGATGAAGCTTTCTTT.

The chain couples TRBV6-5 to TRBJ2-7, with a tentative D call TRBD2 (6 bases). V was cut by 0 bases and J by 3 bases, with 15 bases left in between. The CDR3 has 16 amino acids. Looked up from germline, CDR1 is MNHEY and CDR2 is SVGAGI. CDR3 coding DNA: TGTGCCAGCAGTTACTCGTTTGACCAGGGACTCTACGAGCAGTACTTC. This codes for CASSYSFDQGLYEQYF.

The CDR3 spells CASSLTPVAQPQHF. The CDR3 nucleotides read TGTGCCAGCAGTCTAACCCCTGTGGCCCAGCCCCAGCATTTT. The chain joins TRBV27 to TRBJ1-5, with D hard to call. Germline V CDR1 and CDR2: MNHEY, SMNVEV (reference sequence). Trimming left V 5 bases short and J 7 bases short, with 15 bases between. This CDR3 has 14 residues.

The CDR3 nucleotides are TGTGCCAGCAGTTACTCAGGCGGGAGGGACAATGAGCAGTTCTTC. Protein sequence: CASSYSGGRDNEQFF. The chain joins TRBV6-2 or TRBV6-3 to TRBJ2-1, with 9 bases lining up with TRBD2. CDR3 length: 15 amino acids. Germline values: CDR1 MNHEY, CDR2 SVGEGT. With 0 bases clipped from V and 5 bases from J, the junction kept 2 bases outside the gene matches.

The chain joins TRBV6-5 to TRBJ2-7, with D perhaps TRBD2 (6 bases). CDR1 is MNHEY, CDR2 SVGAGI, per germline. V shed 0 bases and J shed 1 base, with 13 bases lying between them. The CDR3 extends over 16 amino acids. The CDR3 DNA reads TGTGCCAGCAGTTACTCCGGGGGAGACAGTTCCTACGAGCAGTACTTC. It specifies CASSYSGGDSSYEQYF.

The chain employs TRBV15 and TRBJ2-5, with no clear D. The length of the CDR3 is 16 residues. CDR1 and CDR2 (germline): LNHNV, YYDKDF (reference sequence). Deletions cut 1 base from V and 6 bases from J, with 18 bases between. CDR3 sequence reads: CATSRGYQDGLKTQYF. The CDR3 nucleotides are TGTGCCACCAGCAGAGGCTACCAAGACGGATTGAAGACCCAGTACTTC.

CDR3 nucleotides: TGTGCCAGCAGCTTTGGAAGCAATCAGCCCCAGCATTTT. Translating gives CASSFGSNQPQHF. The gene calls are TRBV5-6 and TRBJ1-5; D is undetermined. V lost 2 bases and J 1 base, leaving 4 bases between the germline ends. Germline CDR1 is SGHDT and CDR2 is YYEEEE. The CDR3 has 13 residues.

By frequency in the sample, this clonotype is medium-sized. The CDR3 bases are TGTGCCAGCAGTTCCGGGGGAGGTCTGTACGAGCAGTACTTC. Translation: CASSSGGGLYEQYF. The rearrangement uses TRBV6-1 and TRBJ2-7, with D possibly TRBD2 on 6 matching bases. In germline, CDR1 is MNHNS, CDR2 SASEGT. Trimming shortened V by 5 bases and J by 4 bases, and 15 bases separated the two germline ends. The CDR3 sequence is 14 residues long.

V is TRBV7-6 and J is TRBJ1-2; no firm D call. Trimming left V 2 bases short and J 3 bases short, with 13 bases between. Germline V gives CDR1 SGHVS, CDR2 FNYEAQ. The CDR3 length is 15 residues. The CDR3 region is CASSLKVTDHYGYTF. The CDR3 nucleotides are TGTGCCAGCAGCTTAAAAGTCACGGACCACTATGGCTACACCTTC. The full variable domain, with the rest looked up from reference TRBV7-6 and TRBJ1-2, is GAGVSQSPRYKVTKRGQDVALRCDPISGHVSLYWYRQALGQGPEFLTYFNYEAQQDKSGLPNDRFSAERPEGSISTLTIQRTEQRDSAMYRCASSLKVTDHYGYTFGSGTRLTVV.

This clonotype has a single count. The chain links TRBV27 to TRBJ1-5; D is possibly TRBD1 (5 bases). Trimming took 5 bases from V and 3 from J, leaving 11 bases between them. The V gene's germline CDR1 is MNHEY and CDR2 SMNVEV (reference sequence). CDR3 length equals 14 residues. CDR3 protein: CASSTPGSNQPQHF. The CDR3 DNA reads as TGTGCCAGCAGTACCCCAGGGTCCAATCAGCCCCAGCATTTT.

A single count supports this clonotype. The chain has TRBV15 and TRBJ2-7; 8 bases are shared with TRBD1. Germline V gene data show CDR1 as LNHNV and CDR2 as YYDKDF (reference sequence). This CDR3 spans 13 amino acids. With 4 bases clipped from V and 7 bases from J, the junction kept 6 bases outside the gene matches. The CDR3, as DNA: TGTGCCACCAGCACCGGACAGGGAGATGAGCAGTACTTC. It codes for CATSTGQGDEQYF.

The V gene is TRBV5-6, the J gene TRBJ2-3; 7 nucleotides line up with TRBD1. Germline V gives CDR1 SGHDT, CDR2 YYEEEE. J lost 0 bases, V lost 4 bases, and 5 bases had no gene match. This CDR3 is 15 amino acids long. The DNA of the CDR3 is TGTGCCAGCAGCGAGAGGGGGCCAAGCACAGATACGCAGTATTTT. Its translation: CASSERGPSTDTQYF.

The rearrangement links TRBV9 to TRBJ2-7, with 9 positions matching TRBD1. CDR3 length equals 14 residues. The trim removed 0 bases at V and 2 bases at J, leaving 0 bases unmatched. Germline V gene data show CDR1 as SGDLS and CDR2 as YYNGEE. CDR3 bases: TGTGCCAGCAGCGTAGGGGACAGGGCCTACGAGCAGTACTTC. This translates into CASSVGDRAYEQYF. Supplemented by reference TRBV9 and TRBJ2-7, the full variable domain reads DSGVTQTPKHLITATGQRVTLRCSPRSGDLSVYWYQQSLDQGLQFLIQYYNGEERAKGNILERFSAQQFPDLHSELNLSSLELGDSALYFCASSVGDRAYEQYFGPGTRLTVT.

The chain employs TRBV29-1 and TRBJ1-2; 7 nucleotides align to TRBD1. The V segment lost 3 bases and the J segment 8 bases; nucleotides outside the gene matches: 12. Germline CDR1 reads SQVTM; CDR2 reads ANQGSEA. The CDR3 is 14 amino acids. The CDR3 nucleotides read TGCAGCGTTGATTTGGGACAGCCCAGAGGAGGCTACACCTTC. The encoded protein is CSVDLGQPRGGYTF.

The chain combines TRBV7-9 with TRBJ1-5, with D perhaps matching TRBD1 (5 bases). This CDR3 comprises 14 residues. In germline, CDR1 is SEHNR, CDR2 FQNEAQ (reference sequence). Trimming cost V 4 bases and J 7 bases, with 14 bases left between them. This chain's CDR3 is CASSSRGGDQPQHF. Here the CDR3 DNA reads TGTGCCAGCAGCTCAAGGGGAGGGGACCAGCCCCAGCATTTT.

The chain uses TRBV20-1 and TRBJ2-3, with 8 bases aligning to TRBD2. CDR1 and CDR2 (germline): DFQATT, SNEGSKA (reference sequence). V lost 0 bases, J lost 3 bases, and 8 bases stayed unmatched. The CDR3 totals 16 residues. The CDR3 reads CSARELAAWGTDTQYF. DNA of the CDR3: TGCAGTGCTAGAGAACTAGCGGCATGGGGGACAGATACGCAGTATTTT.

The V call is TRBV28, the J call TRBJ2-7; TRBD1 agrees at 8 bases. With V trimmed by 10 bases and J by 0 bases, 8 bases remained unmatched. This CDR3 is 14 amino acids long. Germline values: CDR1 MDHEN, CDR2 SYDVKM. CDR3 nucleotide sequence: TGTGCCACTTCAAGGACAGGGAGCTCCTACGAGCAGTACTTC. Translation gives CATSRTGSSYEQYF.

The chain employs TRBV4-3 and TRBJ2-1, with 9 bases matching TRBD2. In germline, CDR1 is LGHNA, CDR2 YSLEER. Germline trimming cut 3 bases from V and 5 bases from J; bases unmatched to any gene: 8. The CDR3 totals 16 residues. This CDR3 is CASSQLTGTSNNEQFF. The CDR3, as DNA: TGCGCCAGCAGCCAGCTCACCGGGACTAGCAACAATGAGCAGTTCTTC.

The chain is built from TRBV7-2 and TRBJ2-1; 11 positions agree with TRBD1. Germline V gene lookup returns CDR1 SGHTA and CDR2 FQGNSA. Germline trimming cut 5 bases from V and 6 bases from J; bases unmatched to any gene: 15. The CDR3 runs to 18 residues. The CDR3 DNA sequence: TGTGCCAGCAGCCCTCGGGACAGGGGGACTAGCAGTGGCAATGAGCAGTTCTTC. Amino acids: CASSPRDRGTSSGNEQFF.

The V call is TRBV15, the J call TRBJ2-5; 9 bases match TRBD2. CDR1 and CDR2 (germline): LNHNV, YYDKDF (reference sequence). There are 16 residues in the CDR3. The V segment lost 1 base and the J segment 5 bases; nucleotides outside the gene matches: 8. The CDR3 is CATSRGSGSPTETQYF. CDR3 nucleotide sequence: TGTGCCACCAGCAGAGGTAGCGGGAGTCCCACGGAGACCCAGTACTTC.

The V call is TRBV28, the J call TRBJ2-7; TRBD1 agrees at 11 bases. The CDR3 spans 16 residues. V lost 4 bases and J lost 4; bases outside the gene matches: 9. Germline assignment: CDR1 MDHEN and CDR2 SYDVKM. The CDR3 spells CASSSDRTGGEYEQYF. The CDR3 DNA is TGTGCCAGCAGTTCAGATCGGACAGGGGGCGAATACGAGCAGTACTTC.

The rearrangement links TRBV7-9 to TRBJ1-1; a weak D match, TRBD1 (5 bases). Germline values: CDR1 SEHNR, CDR2 FQNEAQ (reference sequence). CDR3 length equals 12 residues. V was shortened by 4 bases and J by 7 bases, with 10 bases between the two germline ends. The CDR3 DNA is TGTGCCAGCAGCTCACCGGGGGGTGAAGCTTTCTTT. This gives the protein CASSSPGGEAFF.

This chain connects TRBV6-6 to TRBJ1-1; TRBD1 might be the D (5 bases). Germline CDR1 MNHNY, CDR2 SVGAGI (reference sequence). The V gene lost 2 bases and the J gene lost 1 base, with 14 bases spanning the gap. CDR3 length equals 16 residues. Here the CDR3 reads CASSYAPEGWNTEAFF. The DNA of the CDR3 is TGTGCCAGCAGTTACGCTCCGGAGGGGTGGAACACTGAAGCTTTCTTT.

In this sample, this clonotype turned up once. This chain joins TRBV29-1 and TRBJ2-1; 8 bases are a match to TRBD2. Germline V gives CDR1 SQVTM, CDR2 ANQGSEA. V lost 6 bases, J lost 8 bases, and 18 bases stayed unmatched. There are 16 residues in the CDR3. This chain's CDR3 is CSVLPRAGVPLDEQFF. The DNA for the CDR3 is TGCAGCGTGCTCCCCCGAGCGGGAGTTCCCTTGGATGAGCAGTTCTTC.